Listed below are T cell receptor beta chains from one sample, sequenced in a study of T-cell memory formation after mild COVID-19. TCRdb analysed the 5' RACE reads with MiXCR anew, one entry per CDR3 protein. The sample consists of hundreds of thousands of distinct CDR3 sequences, 15% to 20% of them appearing once. Sequencing was done on a sample of PBMCs or a T cell subset sorted from them (not recorded which). The origin of the receptors is an adult woman who had mild COVID-19 (a few samples of this study predate the infection). Cell type and time point are not known. The CDR3 runs from the conserved cysteine through the conserved F or W. D genes are given only for firm matches. Clone size is given for some rows only: seen once, a few or many times, or a class if the clone is expanded.

.	TRBV12-3/TRBV12-4	few	TRBJ1-6	13	TGTGCCAGCAGCCGACAGAATAATTCACCCCTCCACTTT	CASSRQNNSPLHF
TRBD2	TRBV4-2	.	TRBJ2-5	14	TGTGCCAGCAGCCAAGGCGCGGGGGGGGAGACCCAGTACTTC	CASSQGAGGETQYF
TRBD1	TRBV20-1	.	TRBJ1-5	15	TGCAGTGCAAGCCCCGGGACAGGGGGCAATCAGCCCCAGCATTTT	CSASPGTGGNQPQHF
.	TRBV30	.	TRBJ1-2	13	TGTGCCTGGAGTGATGGGCCAGGGTATGGCTACACCTTC	CAWSDGPGYGYTF
.	TRBV19	.	TRBJ1-5	17	TGTGCCAGTAGTATAGGGCCAGGGCGACTACGGAATCAGCCCCAGCATTTT	CASSIGPGRLRNQPQHF
.	TRBV5-5	.	TRBJ1-2	15	TGTGCCAGCAGCTTGGATCCGACCTGGGACTATGGCTACACCTTC	CASSLDPTWDYGYTF
.	TRBV9	.	TRBJ2-1	14	TGTGCCAGCAGCCCTTCCCCGGAGATCTATGAGCAGTTCTTC	CASSPSPEIYEQFF
.	TRBV6-5	.	TRBJ2-7	17	TGTGCCAGCAGTTCCACCTCTAGAGTCGACGGTGCCTACGAGCAGTACTTC	CASSSTSRVDGAYEQYF
TRBD1	TRBV29-1	few	TRBJ1-2	13	TGCAGCGTTGTTGACAGGGACAACTATGGCTACACCTTC	CSVVDRDNYGYTF
.	TRBV9	.	TRBJ1-2	14	TGTGCCAGCAGCGTAGAGGTGCGGGGGGATGGCTACACCTTC	CASSVEVRGDGYTF
.	TRBV18	.	TRBJ1-6	19	TGTGCCACCTCCGTTGGACCGGGACACTCACTCTCCTATAATTCACCCCTCCACTTT	CATSVGPGHSLSYNSPLHF
.	TRBV12-3/TRBV12-4	.	TRBJ2-3	15	TGTGCCAGCAGTTTGTACCCCAACCGGCCAGATACGCAGTATTTT	CASSLYPNRPDTQYF
.	TRBV11-2	few	TRBJ2-1	14	TGTGCCAGCAGCCCACAAGGGATCTACAATGAGCAGTTCTTC	CASSPQGIYNEQFF
.	TRBV2	.	TRBJ2-7	14	TGTGCCAGCAGTGCGGTCGGGGAATCCTACGAGCAGTACTTC	CASSAVGESYEQYF
TRBD2	TRBV7-3	few	TRBJ2-3	14	TGTGCCAGCAGCGCCGGGACTAAAACAGATACGCAGTATTTT	CASSAGTKTDTQYF
.	TRBV9	few	TRBJ2-3	14	TGTGCCAGCAGCGTAGATCTGGGAACAGATACGCAGTATTTT	CASSVDLGTDTQYF
.	TRBV12-3/TRBV12-4	few	TRBJ1-1	15	TGTGCCAGCGGGGCTGGGTGGGGATTGAACACTGAAGCTTTCTTT	CASGAGWGLNTEAFF
TRBD2	TRBV20-1	.	TRBJ2-1	15	TGCAGTGCTACCCTAGCGGGGGGCTATGGCGGTGTGCAGTTCTTC	CSATLAGGYGGVQFF
.	TRBV2	.	TRBJ2-1	10	TGTGCCAGCAGTGCCTTGGTACAGTTCTTC	CASSALVQFF
.	TRBV7-9	few	TRBJ2-7	15	TGTGCCAGCAGCTTAGTTGCATCTTCTCTGCACGAGCAGTACTTC	CASSLVASSLHEQYF
.	TRBV4-1	many	TRBJ2-3	14	TGCGCCAGCAGCCAAGGATCACTGACTCTAGACCAGTATTTT	CASSQGSLTLDQYF
TRBD2	TRBV7-8	.	TRBJ2-5	17	TGTGCCAGCAGCCAAGGGCGGCGGCGGGGGGGAGGAGAGACCCAGTACTTC	CASSQGRRRGGGETQYF
.	TRBV4-1	.	TRBJ1-5	14	TGCGCCAGCAGCCAAGAACCCGTCAATCAGCCCCAGCATTTT	CASSQEPVNQPQHF
TRBD2	TRBV12-3/TRBV12-4	.	TRBJ2-5	18	TGTGCCAGCAGTTCTGGTCAGTTGACGAGCGGGAGTAAGGAGACCCAGTACTTC	CASSSGQLTSGSKETQYF
.	TRBV29-1	.	TRBJ2-7	14	TGCAGCGTTGGTGACAGAAGGCACTCCTACGAGCAGTACTTC	CSVGDRRHSYEQYF
.	TRBV29-1	.	TRBJ1-1	14	TGCAGCGTTGAAGATGTCAATCGCCGGACTGAAGCTTTCTTT	CSVEDVNRRTEAFF
.	TRBV2	.	TRBJ2-7	14	TGTGCCACCCTAGAGACGGGCAGCTCCTACGAGCAGTACTTC	CATLETGSSYEQYF
.	TRBV27	many	TRBJ1-2	13	TGTGCCAGCTACAGTGGTTTTGCGTTTGGCTACACCTTC	CASYSGFAFGYTF
.	TRBV5-1	many	TRBJ1-1	15	TGCGCCAGCAGCTTCAGGGATGTCTCGAACACTGAAGCTTTCTTT	CASSFRDVSNTEAFF
.	TRBV9	.	TRBJ2-2	17	TGTGCCAGCAGCGCCACCCCCCTAGCAGCGAACACCGGGGAGCTGTTTTTT	CASSATPLAANTGELFF
.	TRBV5-6	.	TRBJ1-1	13	TGTGCCAGCAGCCCGGAAGTAAACACTGAAGCTTTCTTT	CASSPEVNTEAFF
.	TRBV5-1	few	TRBJ1-6	14	TGCGCCAGCAGCTTGGTAGAGGAAGATTCACCCCTCCACTTT	CASSLVEEDSPLHF
.	TRBV7-6	.	TRBJ2-1	15	TGTGCCAGCAGCTCGGGGGTAGGCGCGTCCAATGAGCAGTTCTTC	CASSSGVGASNEQFF
TRBD1	TRBV12-3/TRBV12-4	.	TRBJ2-1	14	TGTGCCAGCAAGTGGGACAGGGGCTACAATGAGCAGTTCTTC	CASKWDRGYNEQFF
.	TRBV12-3/TRBV12-4	.	TRBJ2-4	15	TGTGCCAGCAGTTTAACAGGTTTAGCCAAAAACATTCAGTACTTC	CASSLTGLAKNIQYF
.	TRBV18	.	TRBJ1-6	17	TGTGCCAGCTCACCCCGCGCAACCGTACAGGGAAACTCACCCCTCCACTTT	CASSPRATVQGNSPLHF
.	TRBV20-1	.	TRBJ1-1	14	TGCAGTGCTAGGCGGGCAGGCCGAGGAACTGAAGCTTTCTTT	CSARRAGRGTEAFF
TRBD2	TRBV9	.	TRBJ2-1	17	TGTGCCAGCAGCGTACATAGCGGGAGGGCCGGAGGGGGTGAGCAGTTCTTC	CASSVHSGRAGGGEQFF
.	TRBV27	.	TRBJ2-1	13	TGTGCCAGCAGTTTATCAACTGGCAAGGAGCAGTTCTTC	CASSLSTGKEQFF
.	TRBV3-1	many	TRBJ2-5	14	TGTGCCAGCAGCGTAACTATCTACCAAGAGACCCAGTACTTC	CASSVTIYQETQYF
.	TRBV30	once	TRBJ1-5	15	TGTGCCTGGAGTGTACAGGAACAGACGCAGGCGCCCCAGCATTTT	CAWSVQEQTQAPQHF
TRBD2	TRBV20-1	few	TRBJ2-7	14	TGCAGTGCTAGAGAAGGGGCTAGCGGGTACGAGCAGTACTTC	CSAREGASGYEQYF
.	TRBV5-6	.	TRBJ1-6	16	TGTGCCAGCAGCTTGGAAGTGGGTCAGCTTAATTCACCCCTCCACTTT	CASSLEVGQLNSPLHF
.	TRBV7-6	few	TRBJ2-2	16	TGTGCCAGCAGCTTAGGGCCCCCTCTAAAGAATGGGGAGCTGTTTTTT	CASSLGPPLKNGELFF
TRBD2	TRBV7-6	.	TRBJ2-1	17	TGTGCCAGCAGCTCCTCTCCGGGACTAGCGGGAGGGGGGGAGCAGTTCTTC	CASSSSPGLAGGGEQFF
.	TRBV5-5	.	TRBJ2-5	13	TGTGCCAGCAGCTTGTCAGACGTTGAGACCCAGTACTTC	CASSLSDVETQYF
.	TRBV2	.	TRBJ1-5	15	TGTGCCAGCAGTGGGCAGGGTACGAGCAATCAGCCCCAGCATTTT	CASSGQGTSNQPQHF
TRBD1	TRBV25-1	.	TRBJ1-3	15	TGTGCCAGCAACGCCGACAGGGGAGGTGGAAACACCATATATTTT	CASNADRGGGNTIYF
.	TRBV14	few	TRBJ1-1	14	TGTGCCAGCAGCCCCCATCGGGGGGCCACTGAAGCTTTCTTT	CASSPHRGATEAFF
.	TRBV4-3	few	TRBJ2-7	14	TGCGCCAGCAGCCAAGATAGGGGAACCTACGAGCAGTACTTC	CASSQDRGTYEQYF
.	TRBV30	.	TRBJ2-5	12	TGTGCCTGGAGTCCTCAGGGGAAGACCCAGTACTTC	CAWSPQGKTQYF
.	TRBV5-1	many	TRBJ2-7	15	TGCGCCAGCAGCTCGACCGGGACGGACTCCTACGAGCAGTACTTC	CASSSTGTDSYEQYF
TRBD1	TRBV5-1	few	TRBJ1-1	15	TGCGCCAGCAGCACAACTCAAAACAGGGGTACTGAAGCTTTCTTT	CASSTTQNRGTEAFF
TRBD1	TRBV29-1	.	TRBJ2-7	14	TGCAGCGGCCTAGAGGGGGACAGTTCTTACGAGCAGTACTTC	CSGLEGDSSYEQYF
TRBD2	TRBV6-5	once	TRBJ2-3	15	TGTGCCAGCAGTAACCCGGGACTAGGAACAGATACGCAGTATTTT	CASSNPGLGTDTQYF